This is a list of T cell receptor beta chains from one sample in a study of cytomegalovirus exposure and HLA in healthy donors. Method: immunoSEQ multiplex PCR; TCRdb's copy keeps in-frame clones and lacks some. The sample lists 55,000 to 85,000 clones; about 94% were seen once. Sequenced material: PBMCs. All receptors derive from a woman aged 18 to 35 in good health and CMV-seronegative. Each CDR3 is given with its conserved first and last residue. Each record gives: J gene, V gene, D gene, CDR3 protein. A D gene is named only where the DNA matches it firmly.

TRBJ1-2,TRBV7-8,TRBD1,CASSLARTGGDYGYTF
TRBJ2-7,TRBV10-1,.,CASSESTGRPSYEQYF
TRBJ2-2,TRBV5-6,TRBD2,CASRSGTSYTGELFF
TRBJ2-3,TRBV30,.,CAWFGPKGVTQYF
TRBJ2-3,TRBV9,.,CASSVAPDKDESTDTQYF
TRBJ1-4,TRBV30,.,CAWSGAGPGKLFF
TRBJ1-5,TRBV7-6,.,CASSLLAQGGYSNQPQHF
TRBJ2-7,TRBV30,TRBD1,CAWSGGQGQYF
TRBJ2-1,TRBV6-6,TRBD2,CASRSPTSGGAGEQFF
TRBJ2-5,TRBV2,.,CASSGRGWGETQYF
TRBJ2-7,TRBV6-6,TRBD1,CASSYLGQGDEQYF
TRBJ2-7,TRBV21-1,.,CASTSDEGDEQYF
TRBJ2-2,TRBV2,.,CASSEVPTGELFF
TRBJ2-1,TRBV5-4,TRBD2,CASRRSGGYNEQFF